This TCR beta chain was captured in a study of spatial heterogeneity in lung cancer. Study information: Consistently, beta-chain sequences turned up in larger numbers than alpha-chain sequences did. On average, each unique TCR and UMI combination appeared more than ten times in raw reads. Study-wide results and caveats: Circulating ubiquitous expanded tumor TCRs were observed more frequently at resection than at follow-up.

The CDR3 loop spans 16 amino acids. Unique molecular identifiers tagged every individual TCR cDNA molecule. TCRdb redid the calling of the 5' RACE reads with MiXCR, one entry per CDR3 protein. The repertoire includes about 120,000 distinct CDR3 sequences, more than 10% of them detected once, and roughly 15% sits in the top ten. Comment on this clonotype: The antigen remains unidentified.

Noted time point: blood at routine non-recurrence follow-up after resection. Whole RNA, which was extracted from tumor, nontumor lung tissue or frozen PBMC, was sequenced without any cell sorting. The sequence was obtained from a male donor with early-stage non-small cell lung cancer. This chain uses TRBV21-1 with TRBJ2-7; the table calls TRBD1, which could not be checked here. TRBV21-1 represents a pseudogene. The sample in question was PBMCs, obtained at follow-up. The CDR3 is CASSAPAAGTSYEQYF. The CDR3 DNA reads TGTGCCAGCAGCGCCCCCGCCGCAGGGACCTCCTACGAGCAGTACTTC.